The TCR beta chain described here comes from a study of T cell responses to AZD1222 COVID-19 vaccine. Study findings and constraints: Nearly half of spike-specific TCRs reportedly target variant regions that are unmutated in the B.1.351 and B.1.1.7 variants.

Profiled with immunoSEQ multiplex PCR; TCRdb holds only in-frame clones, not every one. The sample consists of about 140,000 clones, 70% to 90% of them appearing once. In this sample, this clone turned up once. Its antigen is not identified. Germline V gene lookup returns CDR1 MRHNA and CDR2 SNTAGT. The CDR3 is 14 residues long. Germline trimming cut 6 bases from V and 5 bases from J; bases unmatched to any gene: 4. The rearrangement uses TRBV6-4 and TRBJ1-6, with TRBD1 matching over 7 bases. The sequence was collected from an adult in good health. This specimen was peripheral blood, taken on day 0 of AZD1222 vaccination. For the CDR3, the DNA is TGTGCCAGCAGGCGGGGGACAGATAATTCACCCCTCCACTTT. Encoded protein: CASRRGTDNSPLHF.